A single sample gave rise to the 26 T cell receptor beta chains below, sequenced in a study of blood T cell repertoires in COVID-19. Clones were read by immunoSEQ multiplex PCR, and TCRdb kept only the in-frame ones, dropping some. The sample yields under 150,000 clones, 80% seen once. Sequenced: peripheral blood. The receptor set was obtained from a woman aged 45 to 65 with acute or convalescent COVID-19.

This chain links TRBV13 with TRBJ1-1; D not certain. This CDR3 has 12 amino acids. V lost 1 base, J lost 10 bases, and 10 bases lay in between. Germline-derived CDR1 and CDR2 are PRHDT and FYEKMQ (reference sequence). The CDR3 DNA reads TGTGCCAGCAGCTTAGTGGTCAGCGCAGCTTTCTTT. It yields the protein CASSLVVSAAFF.

The rearrangement joins TRBV9 to TRBJ2-3; the match to TRBD1 covers 11 bases. The V gene end was trimmed by 5 bases and the J gene end by 2 bases; junction bases not matched to a gene: 10. CDR1 is SGDLS and CDR2 is YYNGEE in the germline V gene. The CDR3 is 17 residues long. The DNA of the CDR3 is TGTGCCAGCAGTAAATCCGGGACAGGGGGACTCACAGATACGCAGTATTTT. Translation: CASSKSGTGGLTDTQYF.

In this sample, this clone turned up a few times. The chain is built from TRBV9 and TRBJ1-6; possibly TRBD1 for D (5 bases). The CDR3 loop spans 15 amino acids. V gave up 0 bases and J gave up 6 bases, with 10 bases separating them. The germline V gene has CDR1 SGDLS and CDR2 YYNGEE. The CDR3 sequence: CASSVGGSVNSPLHF. The CDR3 region has the DNA TGTGCCAGCAGCGTAGGGGGCAGTGTTAATTCACCCCTCCACTTT. Based on the CDR3 plus reference TRBV9 and TRBJ1-6, the full variable domain is DSGVTQTPKHLITATGQRVTLRCSPRSGDLSVYWYQQSLDQGLQFLIQYYNGEERAKGNILERFSAQQFPDLHSELNLSSLELGDSALYFCASSVGGSVNSPLHFGNGTRLTVT.

In this sample, this clone turned up a few times. The chain employs TRBV19 and TRBJ2-7; 7 bases align to TRBD1. CDR1 and CDR2 (germline): LNHDA, SQIVND (reference sequence). The CDR3 runs 18 residues. The trim removed 10 bases at V and 0 bases at J, leaving 21 bases unmatched. The CDR3 nucleotides read TGTGCCACCGCTATTCCATTGACCGGGACAGCAAACTCCTACGAGCAGTACTTC. Translation: CATAIPLTGTANSYEQYF.

This chain uses TRBV6-5 with TRBJ2-2, with a tentative D call TRBD2 (5 bases). V shed 7 bases and J shed 6 bases, with 18 bases lying between them. There are 15 residues in the CDR3. The germline gives CDR1 MNHEY, CDR2 SVGAGI. This CDR3 reads CASTPGIHPPGELFF. The CDR3 coding sequence is TGTGCCAGCACCCCCGGGATCCACCCCCCCGGGGAGCTGTTTTTT.

The chain links TRBV4-2 to TRBJ1-2; a weak D match, TRBD1 (5 bases). The CDR3 sequence is 16 residues long. Per the germline V gene, CDR1 is LGHNA and CDR2 is YNFKEQ. Trimming shortened V by 4 bases and J by 0 bases, and 15 bases separated the two germline ends. The CDR3 sequence: CASSPGHGLANYGYTF. The CDR3 DNA is TGTGCCAGCAGCCCCGGACATGGCTTAGCTAACTATGGCTACACCTTC.

This chain links TRBV19 with TRBJ1-5; 9 nucleotides agree with TRBD1. Trimming at V came to 6 bases and at J to 3 bases, leaving 9 bases not matched to a gene. CDR3 size: 16 residues. The germline CDR1 and CDR2 sequences are LNHDA and SQIVND (reference sequence). The CDR3: CASSGTGGTDNQPQHF. In nucleotides, the CDR3 is TGTGCCAGTAGCGGTACAGGGGGCACAGACAATCAGCCCCAGCATTTT.

This chain connects TRBV27 to TRBJ2-3; no clear D gene. The CDR3 runs 12 residues. CDR1 is MNHEY and CDR2 is SMNVEV in the germline V gene (reference sequence). V was cut by 3 bases and J by 2 bases, with 3 bases left in between. CDR3 bases: TGTGCCAGCAGTTTCTCCACAGATACGCAGTATTTT. It specifies CASSFSTDTQYF.

This clone was found once. The chain joins TRBV5-1 to TRBJ2-3; 9 nucleotides align to TRBD2. The V gene's germline CDR1 is SGHRS and CDR2 YFSETQ. The CDR3 is 15 residues long. Trimming removed 0 bases from V and 6 bases from J; junction bases left unmatched: 5. CDR3 sequence (DNA): TGCGCCAGCAGCTTGGTGCGGGGGGGATTGGATACGCAGTATTTT. Amino acid sequence: CASSLVRGGLDTQYF.

The chain has TRBV2 and TRBJ2-2, with TRBD1 matching 10 bases. V shed 6 bases and J 5 bases; nucleotides not matched to a gene: 3. CDR1 is SNHLY, CDR2 FYNNEI, per germline. The CDR3 runs to 14 residues. The CDR3 sequence: CASRWTGGTGELFF. For the CDR3, the DNA is TGTGCCAGCAGGTGGACAGGGGGGACCGGGGAGCTGTTTTTT.

This rearrangement joins TRBV7-6 to TRBJ2-1; 9 bases map to TRBD2. V lost 5 bases and J lost 0; bases outside the gene matches: 8. Germline V gene data show CDR1 as SGHVS and CDR2 as FNYEAQ. This CDR3 is built from 17 residues. In DNA, the CDR3 is TGTGCCAGCAGCCGCCTTGGTAGCGGGAGCTCCTACAATGAGCAGTTCTTC. Protein sequence: CASSRLGSGSSYNEQFF.

On this clone: Germline and junction disagree at one end, which may indicate a read error. This chain uses TRBV27 with TRBJ2-3; 12 bases map to TRBD2. The CDR3 totals 21 residues. CDR1 is MNHEY, CDR2 SMNVEV, per germline (reference sequence). The CDR3 region has the DNA TGTGCCAGCAGTCTATCTAGCTCCCTAGCGGGGGGGATCCCTGGCACAGATACGCAGTATTTT. This encodes CASSLSSSLAGGIPGTDTQYF.

The chain uses TRBV9 and TRBJ1-6, with TRBD1 matching over 8 bases. Germline CDR1 and CDR2: SGDLS and YYNGEE. This CDR3 is 15 amino acids long. Trimming removed 3 bases from V and 4 bases from J; junction bases left unmatched: 3. Written as DNA, the CDR3 is TGTGCCAGCAGCGAAAGGACAGGGTATAATTCACCCCTCCACTTT. This sequence encodes CASSERTGYNSPLHF. The whole variable domain, filled in from reference TRBV9 and TRBJ1-6, reads DSGVTQTPKHLITATGQRVTLRCSPRSGDLSVYWYQQSLDQGLQFLIQYYNGEERAKGNILERFSAQQFPDLHSELNLSSLELGDSALYFCASSERTGYNSPLHFGNGTRLTVT.

The chain links TRBV6-5 to TRBJ1-4; 8 bases match TRBD1. The CDR3 has 14 residues. The germline V gene has CDR1 MNHEY and CDR2 SVGAGI. The junction had 4 bases not matched to a gene; V was cut back by 3 bases and J by 7 bases. DNA for the CDR3: TGTGCCAGCAGTTATGCCGGGACAGGTGAAAAACTGTTTTTT. It specifies CASSYAGTGEKLFF.

This chain joins TRBV11-3 and TRBJ2-3, with 8 bases aligning to TRBD2. Germline V gene lookup returns CDR1 SGHNT and CDR2 YENEEA. The J segment lost 2 bases and the V segment lost 1 base, leaving 5 bases of the junction unmatched. CDR3 length equals 16 residues. DNA of the CDR3: TGTGCCAGCAGCTTAGGGGGCGGGGGGCCCACAGATACGCAGTATTTT. Its translation: CASSLGGGGPTDTQYF.

V gene TRBV3-1 (or the pseudogene TRBV3-2) combines with J gene TRBJ2-7; 9 bases are shared with TRBD2. Germline CDR1 is LGHDT and CDR2 is YNNKEL (reference sequence). This CDR3 has 17 amino acids. The trim removed 1 base at V and 3 bases at J, leaving 10 bases unmatched. DNA of the CDR3: TGTGCCAGCAGCCAAGTACCAGCGGGGGGCGGTAACTACGAGCAGTACTTC. Its protein is CASSQVPAGGGNYEQYF.

The CDR3 is CASSPDETGLGETQYF. DNA of the CDR3: TGTGCCAGCAGCCCAGACGAGACAGGGTTGGGGGAGACCCAGTACTTC. V is TRBV9 and J is TRBJ2-5, with 7 bases lining up with TRBD1. Germline CDR1 reads SGDLS; CDR2 reads YYNGEE. J lost 5 bases, V lost 4 bases, and 14 bases had no gene match. This CDR3 is 16 amino acids long.

The rearrangement joins TRBV7-3 to TRBJ1-6; D not resolved. V was cut by 2 bases and J by 10 bases, with 12 bases left in between. The CDR3 consists of 14 residues. Germline loops: CDR1 SGHTA, CDR2 FQGTGA. DNA for the CDR3: TGTGCCAGCAGCTTAGTTCCAGGCGGGTCACCCCTCCACTTT. Its translation is CASSLVPGGSPLHF. The complete variable domain, with remaining parts taken from reference TRBV7-3 and TRBJ1-6, reads GAGVSQTPSNKVTEKGKYVELRCDPISGHTALYWYRQSLGQGPEFLIYFQGTGAADDSGLPNDRFFAVRPEGSVSTLKIQRTERGDSAVYLCASSLVPGGSPLHFGNGTRLTVT.

The chain recombines TRBV10-3 with TRBJ1-5; TRBD1 might be the D (5 bases). Per germline, CDR1 ENHRY and CDR2 SYGVKD. V was clipped by 4 bases and J by 0 bases, with 7 bases between them. CDR3 size: 14 residues. Here the CDR3 DNA reads TGTGCCATCAGTGCAGGGTATAGCAATCAGCCCCAGCATTTT. It encodes CAISAGYSNQPQHF.

J is TRBJ1-1 and V is TRBV20-1; D is undetermined. The CDR3 is 10 amino acids. V was shortened by 3 bases and J by 7 bases, with 6 bases between the two germline ends. Germline values: CDR1 DFQATT, CDR2 SNEGSKA (reference sequence). The CDR3 loop is CSASIVEAFF. CDR3 coding DNA: TGCAGTGCTAGTATAGTTGAAGCTTTCTTT.

This clone was observed a single time. The chain employs TRBV18 and TRBJ1-2; TRBD1 matches 7 bases. V was clipped by 4 bases and J by 8 bases; unmatched bases: 13. The CDR3 is 15 amino acids. CDR1 and CDR2 (germline): KGHSH, LQKENI. The CDR3 region is CASSRNDRASGGYTF. For the CDR3, the DNA is TGTGCCAGCTCACGAAATGACAGGGCCTCGGGGGGCTACACCTTC. Full variable domain (missing parts from reference TRBV18 and TRBJ1-2): NAGVMQNPRHLVRRRGQEARLRCSPMKGHSHVYWYRQLPEEGLKFMVYLQKENIIDESGMPKERFSAEFPKEGPSILRIQQVVRGDSAAYFCASSRNDRASGGYTFGSGTRLTVV.

This clone was seen at least ten times. J is TRBJ1-6 and V is TRBV7-2; possibly TRBD1 for D (6 bases). The CDR3 totals 16 residues. V gave up 0 bases and J gave up 6 bases, with 12 bases separating them. Germline assignment: CDR1 SGHTA and CDR2 FQGNSA. The CDR3 reads CASSLAEAGANSPLHF. CDR3 sequence (DNA): TGTGCCAGCAGCTTAGCTGAGGCAGGGGCTAATTCACCCCTCCACTTT.

V and J are TRBV7-2 and TRBJ2-1; 8 bases map to TRBD2. J gave up 9 bases and V 1 base, and 5 bases lay outside the gene matches. Germline CDR1 is SGHTA and CDR2 is FQGNSA. This CDR3 spans 14 amino acids. CDR3 DNA sequence: TGTGCCAGCAGCTTAGTGTGGGCGGGGGGTGAGCAGTTCTTC. Translated, it gives CASSLVWAGGEQFF. The full variable domain, with the rest looked up from reference TRBV7-2 and TRBJ2-1, is GAGVSQSPSNKVTEKGKDVELRCDPISGHTALYWYRQSLGQGLEFLIYFQGNSAPDKSGLPSDRFSAERTGGSVSTLTIQRTQQEDSAVYLCASSLVWAGGEQFFGPGTRLTVL.

The chain employs TRBV12-5 and TRBJ1-1, with unresolved D. This CDR3 spans 14 amino acids. Germline loops: CDR1 LGHNT, CDR2 FRNRAP. Trimming removed 3 bases at V and 3 bases at J, with 11 bases between. This CDR3 reads CASGFGSAHTEAFF. CDR3 DNA: TGTGCTAGTGGTTTTGGTAGCGCACACACTGAAGCTTTCTTT.

The V call is TRBV28, the J call TRBJ1-1; no reliable D call. The CDR3 totals 12 residues. Germline CDR1 is MDHEN and CDR2 is SYDVKM. Trimming took off 6 bases at V and 6 bases at J, with 11 bases between the two ends. The CDR3 is CASRSLYSEAFF. The CDR3 DNA follows: TGTGCCAGCAGATCTCTCTATTCTGAAGCTTTCTTT.

The chain is built from TRBV5-1 and TRBJ1-1; 7 bases fit TRBD1. This CDR3 has 14 amino acids. CDR1 SGHRS and CDR2 YFSETQ come from the germline V gene. Trimming at V came to 2 bases and at J to 6 bases, leaving 7 bases not matched to a gene. Here the CDR3 DNA reads TGCGCCAGCAGCTTTGAAGGGGGCGTCGCTGAAGCTTTCTTT. It yields the protein CASSFEGGVAEAFF.